This T cell receptor (beta chain) was retrieved from a study of tumor-infiltrating lymphocytes in primary liver carcinoma. On this clonotype itself: Its antigen remains unidentified. A read error may produce the germline difference seen at one junction end.

With 500 ng total RNA as template and a constant-region primer, TCR beta cDNA was made. Three-round nested multiplex PCR performed with slightly modified ARM-PCR produced the TCR beta libraries. The two initial PCR rounds, about 9 cycles each, used TRBV1-TRBV30 forward and C-beta reverse primers. TCRdb re-analysed the multiplex PCR reads in MiXCR, keeping a single row per CDR3 protein. Of about 350,000 distinct CDR3 sequences listed, about 65% are singletons. Unsorted whole blood supplied the RNA, and germline DNA was extracted too. Findings of the study overall: Tumor-adjacent and tumor-blood pairs shared a smaller degree of overlap than tumor region pairs.

In germline, CDR1 is MGHRA, CDR2 YSYEKL. This CDR3 contains 15 residues. The sequence was obtained from a man in his forties with primary liver carcinoma and hepatitis B virus infection. V and J are TRBV4-1 and TRBJ2-1, with TRBD2 as a possible D gene (5 bases). Specimen: peripheral blood. The CDR3 region has the DNA TGCGCCAGCAGCCAAGGGCTAGTGGGAGACTGGGAGCAATTCTTC. It is translated as CASSQGLVGDWEQFF.